This passage covers 5 T cell receptor beta chains from one sample sequenced in a study of CD8 T cells in ankylosing spondylitis. Notes on the study in general: In ankylosing spondylitis blood, a motif of eight highly homologous TCR beta variants appeared characteristic.

These TCRs' antigens remain unknown. MiXCR was run by TCRdb on the 5' RACE reads, yielding one entry per CDR3 protein. The sample lists 650,000 to 800,000 distinct CDR3 sequences; roughly 19% were seen once. Sequencing was done on a sample of blood, either unsorted or a sorted T cell fraction (not recorded which). All receptors derive from a male donor with ankylosing spondylitis.

This clonotype was observed a few times. This chain links TRBV12-3 or TRBV12-4 with TRBJ1-1, with a weak D call TRBD1 (6 bases). The CDR3 extends over 15 amino acids. V gave up 5 bases and J gave up 0 bases, with 13 bases separating them. The CDR3 nucleotides read TGTGCCAGCAGTCCCGGACAGACGATGAACACTGAAGCTTTCTTT. It encodes CASSPGQTMNTEAFF.

This clonotype was counted between two and nine times. The CDR3 sequence is CASSQVGSGRNDEAFF. CDR3 in DNA: TGTGCCAGCAGCCAAGTCGGATCAGGGCGGAACGATGAAGCTTTCTTT. V and J are TRBV4-2 and TRBJ1-1; D is perhaps TRBD1 (5 bases). The CDR3 totals 16 residues. Per the germline V gene, CDR1 is LGHNA and CDR2 is YNFKEQ. Trimming took off 1 base at V and 7 bases at J, with 19 bases between the two ends.

This clonotype turned up a few times. The CDR3 DNA reads TGTGCCAGCAGCTTAGTTCCAGGGTGGGATTCACCCCTCCACTTT. It is translated as CASSLVPGWDSPLHF. The gene calls are TRBV7-2 and TRBJ1-6, with D perhaps matching TRBD1 (5 bases). The CDR3 sequence is 15 residues long. Trimming took off 1 base at V and 8 bases at J, with 12 bases between the two ends. Germline V gene data show CDR1 as SGHTA and CDR2 as FQGNSA. The whole variable domain, remainder taken from reference TRBV7-2 and TRBJ1-6, is GAGVSQSPSNKVTEKGKDVELRCDPISGHTALYWYRQSLGQGLEFLIYFQGNSAPDKSGLPSDRFSAERTGGSVSTLTIQRTQQEDSAVYLCASSLVPGWDSPLHFGNGTRLTVT.

The rearrangement joins TRBV11-2 to TRBJ1-5; D unresolved. V was trimmed by 0 bases and J by 0 bases, leaving 9 bases between them. The V gene's germline CDR1 is SGHAT and CDR2 FQNNGV. The CDR3 is 16 amino acids. CDR3: CASSLEADLSNQPQHF. CDR3 bases: TGTGCCAGCAGCTTAGAGGCAGACCTTAGCAATCAGCCCCAGCATTTT.

This clonotype was picked up a small number of times. V and J are TRBV6-5 and TRBJ2-6, with 7 bases that match TRBD1. V lost 4 bases to trimming and J lost 0 bases; unmatched junction nucleotides: 3. From germline, CDR1 is MNHEY and CDR2 SVGAGI. This CDR3 has 16 residues. In DNA, the CDR3 is TGTGCCAGCAGTTTGACAGGGAGCTCTGGGGCCAACGTCCTGACTTTC. It codes for CASSLTGSSGANVLTF.